This paragraph covers one TCR beta chain sequence. What antigen it recognizes has not been identified. No base quality information exists; no much larger clone differs at one position. Including cysteine and phenylalanine, the CDR3 has 16 amino acids. The retained sequence is limited to the CDR3, 48 bases, with the frame set at the first base. Sequences LNHDA (CDR1) and SQIVND (CDR2) are obtained from the germline V gene (reference sequence). Trimming removed 2 bases from V and 8 bases from J; the gene matches leave 14 bases unexplained. TCRbeta CDR3 regions were amplified from genomic DNA by means of the immunoSEQ Assay, a bias-controlled multiplex PCR. Turning to the authors' computational methods: The number of nucleated cells in each sample was estimated by amplification of reference gene primers within the assay. To quantify the absolute abundance of each unique TCRbeta CDR3 rearrangement, sequence reads were collapsed and filtered. For each sample, productive Simpson clonality was calculated as the square root of Simpson's diversity index over productive rearrangements. TCRdb retrieved this table from immuneACCESS and kept in-frame rearrangements only. Not all clones are present; in checked studies, unresolved V genes account for under half, and no reason is known for the remainder. That table supplies the V and J calls and clone size; D and trimming were determined from the DNA. In this sample the table shows around 260,000 clones, 70% to 90% of which occur a single time. The ten largest clones take up over 4% of the sample.

The record originates from a study of blood T cell repertoires in COVID-19 (dated by TCRdb to 2018 to 2020). For the study in its entirety: Collaborator samples came from the United States, Italy and Spain and covered acute and convalescent phases of COVID-19. The repertoires were released in a freely available public database intended as a resource for research on the immune response to SARS-CoV-2. A de-identified subject ID, COVID-19 status, age in years and sex were almost always included in the sample metadata. Where HLA class I and class II types were available, the types were taken from metadata supplied by the sample provider, not from assay-based typing. The dataset comprised deeply sampled blood TCRbeta repertoires from subjects exposed to, actively infected with, or recovered from COVID-19. Samples were obtained from the ongoing ImmuneRACE study (first 160 participants) and from about 1,300 subjects provided by 6 global collaborators. The material from the prospective study consisted of cDNA or gDNA derived from T cells, B-cell-depleted T cells, or PBMCs.

In Seattle, one collaborating source enrolled patients while the infection was active and tracked those patients longitudinally over the course of disease. Whole blood was collected in K2EDTA tubes by collaborating institutions according to the institutions' own protocols. For TCRbeta analysis, collaborator samples were shipped as frozen whole blood, as isolated PBMCs, or as DNA extracted from either sample type. Summary of the overall study and its limitations: The amount of clinical and demographic metadata varied by source and participant and was provided uncurated.

The sequenced sample consisted of peripheral blood. The receptor was isolated from a woman aged 60-70 years with COVID-19, enrolled during active disease. The sequence links TRBV19 to TRBJ1-2; 7 central bases correspond to TRBD1. The DNA sequence is TGTGCCAGTAGTATAAAGGGGGCGCAGGGGTCTAGAGGCTACACCTTC. It encodes CASSIKGAQGSRGYTF.